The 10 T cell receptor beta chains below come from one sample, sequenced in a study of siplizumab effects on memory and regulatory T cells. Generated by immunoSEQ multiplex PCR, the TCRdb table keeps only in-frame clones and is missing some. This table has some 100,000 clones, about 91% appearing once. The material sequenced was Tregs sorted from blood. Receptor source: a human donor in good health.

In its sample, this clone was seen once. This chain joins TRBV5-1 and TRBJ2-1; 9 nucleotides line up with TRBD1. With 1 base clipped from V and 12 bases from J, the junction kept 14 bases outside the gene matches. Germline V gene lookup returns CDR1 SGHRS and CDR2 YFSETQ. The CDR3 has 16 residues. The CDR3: CASSLFRGQGLKGQFF. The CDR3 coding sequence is TGCGCCAGCAGCTTGTTTAGAGGACAGGGGCTAAAGGGGCAGTTCTTC.

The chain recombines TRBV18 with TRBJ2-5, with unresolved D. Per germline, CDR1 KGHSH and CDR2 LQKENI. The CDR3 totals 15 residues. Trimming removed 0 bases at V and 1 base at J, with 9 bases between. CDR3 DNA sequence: TGTGCCAGCTCACCACCGTCCCTGGCCCAAGAGACCCAGTACTTC. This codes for CASSPPSLAQETQYF. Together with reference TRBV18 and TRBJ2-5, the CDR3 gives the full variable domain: NAGVMQNPRHLVRRRGQEARLRCSPMKGHSHVYWYRQLPEEGLKFMVYLQKENIIDESGMPKERFSAEFPKEGPSILRIQQVVRGDSAAYFCASSPPSLAQETQYFGPGTRLLVL.

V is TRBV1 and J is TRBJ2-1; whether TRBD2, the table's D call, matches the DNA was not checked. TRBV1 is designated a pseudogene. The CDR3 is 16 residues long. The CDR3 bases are TGCACCAGCAGCCATGTTAGCGGGAGCTCCTACAATGAGCAGTTCTTC. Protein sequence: CTSSHVSGSSYNEQFF.

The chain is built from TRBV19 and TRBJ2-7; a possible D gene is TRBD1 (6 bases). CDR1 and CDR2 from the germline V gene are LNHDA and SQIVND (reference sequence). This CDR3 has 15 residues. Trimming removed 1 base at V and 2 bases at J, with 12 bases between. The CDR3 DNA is TGTGCCAGTAGTATAGGAGGGGGTGTTCCCTACGAGCAGTACTTC. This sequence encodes CASSIGGGVPYEQYF. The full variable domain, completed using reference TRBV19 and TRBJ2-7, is DGGITQSPKYLFRKEGQNVTLSCEQNLNHDAMYWYRQDPGQGLRLIYYSQIVNDFQKGDIAEGYSVSREKKESFPLTVTSAQKNPTAFYLCASSIGGGVPYEQYFGPGTRLTVT.

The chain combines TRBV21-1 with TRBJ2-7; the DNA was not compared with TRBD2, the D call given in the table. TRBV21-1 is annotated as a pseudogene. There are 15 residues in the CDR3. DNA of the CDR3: TGTGCCAGCAGCAAGGGACTAGCGGGAGTAGGCGAGCAGTACTTC. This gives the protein CASSKGLAGVGEQYF.

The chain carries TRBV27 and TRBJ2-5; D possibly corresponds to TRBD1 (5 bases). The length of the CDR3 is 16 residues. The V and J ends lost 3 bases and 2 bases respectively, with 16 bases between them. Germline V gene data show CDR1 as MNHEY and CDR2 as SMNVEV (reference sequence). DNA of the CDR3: TGTGCCAGCAGTTTCGGCAGGGCCTTTTCTCAAGAGACCCAGTACTTC. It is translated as CASSFGRAFSQETQYF.

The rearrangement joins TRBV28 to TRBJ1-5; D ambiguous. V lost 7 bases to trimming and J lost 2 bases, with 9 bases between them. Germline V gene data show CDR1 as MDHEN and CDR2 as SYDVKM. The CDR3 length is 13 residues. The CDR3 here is CASTLAGNQPQHF. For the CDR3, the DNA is TGTGCCAGCACCCTCGCAGGCAATCAGCCCCAGCATTTT.

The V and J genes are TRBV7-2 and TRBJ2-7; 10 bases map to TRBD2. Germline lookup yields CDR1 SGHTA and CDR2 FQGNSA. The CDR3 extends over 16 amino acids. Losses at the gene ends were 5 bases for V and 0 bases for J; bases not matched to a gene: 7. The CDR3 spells CASSPGLARSSYEQYF. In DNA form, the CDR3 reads TGTGCCAGCAGCCCGGGACTAGCGCGGAGCTCCTACGAGCAGTACTTC.

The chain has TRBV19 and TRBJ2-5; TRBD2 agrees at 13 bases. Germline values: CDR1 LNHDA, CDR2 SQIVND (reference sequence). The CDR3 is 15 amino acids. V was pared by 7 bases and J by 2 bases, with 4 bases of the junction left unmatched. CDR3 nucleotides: TGTGCCAGTACTACTAGCGGGAGGGGTCAAGAGACCCAGTACTTC. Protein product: CASTTSGRGQETQYF.

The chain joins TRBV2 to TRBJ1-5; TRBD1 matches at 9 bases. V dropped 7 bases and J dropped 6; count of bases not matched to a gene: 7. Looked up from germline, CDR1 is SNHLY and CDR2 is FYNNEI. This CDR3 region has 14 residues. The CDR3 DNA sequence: TGTGCCAGCAAATGGGGACAGGGAAGTCAGCCCCAGCATTTT. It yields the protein CASKWGQGSQPQHF.